These 20 T cell receptor beta chains were sequenced from one sample in a study of metastatic and nonmetastatic thyroid tumors. TCRdb re-analyzed the PCR reads using MiXCR. The top ten hold 20% to 25% of the sample, which has 45,000 or so clones, about 16% seen once. No patient received treatment before thyroid surgery. The sequenced material came from blood. Source of these receptors: a female donor with papillary thyroid cancer or a benign thyroid nodule (not recorded which). Some clones in this sample may be carry-over from other donors' samples.

This clone was recorded many times. The same CDR3 can be traced to other DNA sequences in this sample. The chain joins TRBV5-1 to TRBJ1-1; 9 bases agree with TRBD1. The V and J ends lost 3 bases and 7 bases, in that order; junction bases with no gene match: 7. CDR1 SGHRS and CDR2 YFSETQ come from the germline V gene. The CDR3 length is 14 residues. The CDR3 protein is CASSYDRGSREAFF. Here the CDR3 DNA reads TGCGCCAGCAGCTACGACAGGGGGTCTCGTGAAGCTTTCTTT.

This clone has at least ten counts. CDR3 sequence reads: CASSPTTGTDGYTF. CDR3 nucleotide sequence: TGTGCCAGCTCACCAACAACGGGCACGGATGGCTACACCTTC. This chain connects TRBV18 to TRBJ1-2, with D unresolved. The CDR3 totals 14 residues. Trimming left V 2 bases short and J 6 bases short, with 13 bases between. Per the germline V gene, CDR1 is KGHSH and CDR2 is LQKENI.

By share, this clone counts as medium-sized. The chain has TRBV6-2 or TRBV6-3 and TRBJ2-3, with 7 bases fitting TRBD1. The CDR3 is 13 amino acids. The V gene's germline CDR1 is MNHEY and CDR2 SVGEGT. V lost 7 bases and J lost 2; bases outside the gene matches: 3. CDR3 sequence reads: CASKGQPTDTQYF. DNA of the CDR3: TGTGCCAGCAAGGGACAGCCCACAGATACGCAGTATTTT.

This clone was seen at least ten times. This rearrangement joins TRBV13 to TRBJ1-4; a possible D gene is TRBD1 (5 bases). The CDR3 spans 15 residues. V lost 4 bases and J 2 bases, leaving 11 bases between the germline ends. Germline assignment: CDR1 PRHDT and CDR2 FYEKMQ (reference sequence). The CDR3, as DNA: TGTGCCAGCAGCTACCGAAGGGGCACTAATGAAAAACTGTTTTTT. It yields the protein CASSYRRGTNEKLFF.

The chain recombines TRBV5-1 with TRBJ1-2; TRBD1 is a possible D gene (5 bases). Germline-derived CDR1 and CDR2 are SGHRS and YFSETQ. Trimming took 1 base from V and 1 from J, leaving 11 bases between them. The CDR3 totals 15 residues. CDR3 DNA: TGCGCCAGCAGCTTGCAACCCAGGGATAACTATGGCTACACCTTC. Protein: CASSLQPRDNYGYTF.

In its sample, this clone was seen many times. The gene calls are TRBV12-3 or TRBV12-4 and TRBJ2-5, with 8 bases aligning to TRBD1. With V trimmed by 4 bases and J by 0 bases, 22 bases remained unmatched. The CDR3 sequence is 21 residues long. Written as DNA, the CDR3 is TGTGCCAGCAGTTCCCGTTATGGCGGACAGGGTGGCGCAGGGAACCAAGAGACCCAGTACTTC. Protein: CASSSRYGGQGGAGNQETQYF.

This clone was recorded many times. The chain uses TRBV3-1 and TRBJ2-1; perhaps D is TRBD1 or TRBD2 (5 bases each). The CDR3 has 15 amino acids. The germline V gene has CDR1 LGHDT and CDR2 YNNKEL (reference sequence). Trimming removed 0 bases from V and 1 base from J, with 7 bases in between. For the CDR3, the DNA is TGTGCCAGCAGCCAAGATGGGGGTTCCTACAATGAGCAGTTCTTC. This encodes CASSQDGGSYNEQFF.

The J gene is TRBJ2-3, the V gene TRBV10-2, with D perhaps matching TRBD1 or TRBD2 (6 bases each). Germline V CDR1 and CDR2: WSHSY, SAAADI. This CDR3 contains 16 residues. Trimming left V 4 bases short and J 0 bases short, with 14 bases between. For the CDR3, the DNA is TGCGCCAGCAGTGGTGCGCGGGACACTAGCACAGATACGCAGTATTTT. It specifies CASSGARDTSTDTQYF.

The table lists this clone with a few counts. V is TRBV6-1 and J is TRBJ2-5, with 8 nucleotides matching TRBD1. This CDR3 is built from 14 residues. Germline V lookup: CDR1 MNHNS, CDR2 SASEGT. The trim removed 6 bases at V and 4 bases at J, leaving 7 bases unmatched. CDR3 sequence: CASRGGTGGETQYF. The CDR3 coding sequence is TGTGCCAGCAGGGGCGGGACAGGAGGAGAGACCCAGTACTTC.

This sequence joins TRBV2 and TRBJ2-7, with TRBD2 matching 10 bases. Per germline, CDR1 SNHLY and CDR2 FYNNEI. There are 15 residues in the CDR3. Germline trimming cut 6 bases from V and 5 bases from J; bases unmatched to any gene: 10. The CDR3 region has the DNA TGTGCCAGCAGACGAGAGCGGGAGGGCATGAACGAGCAGTACTTC. This encodes CASRREREGMNEQYF.

This clone was picked up many times. The V call is TRBV5-4, the J call TRBJ1-2; no firm D call. Trimming removed 1 base from V and 0 bases from J, with 4 bases in between. Germline CDR1 and CDR2: SGHNT and YYREEE (reference sequence). This CDR3 has 13 residues. For the CDR3, the DNA is TGTGCCAGCAGCTTGCCCCCTAACTATGGCTACACCTTC. It is translated as CASSLPPNYGYTF.

This clone turned up a few times. Different DNA sequences within this sample yield the same CDR3. The J gene is TRBJ2-7, the V gene TRBV28; 8 nucleotides agree with TRBD2. The CDR3 runs to 14 residues. The J segment lost 5 bases and the V segment lost 6 bases, leaving 9 bases of the junction unmatched. Germline CDR1 and CDR2: MDHEN and SYDVKM. The CDR3 here is CASSRPGGLHEQYF. For the CDR3, the DNA is TGTGCCAGCAGCAGACCGGGGGGGCTCCACGAGCAGTACTTC. The whole variable domain, remainder taken from reference TRBV28 and TRBJ2-7, is DVKVTQSSRYLVKRTGEKVFLECVQDMDHENMFWYRQDPGLGLRLIYFSYDVKMKEKGDIPEGYSVSREKKERFSLILESASTNQTSMYLCASSRPGGLHEQYFGPGTRLTVT.

The table lists this clone with many counts. The V and J genes are TRBV27 and TRBJ1-2; D might be TRBD1 (6 bases). V lost 5 bases and J 7 bases, leaving 14 bases between the germline ends. Germline values: CDR1 MNHEY, CDR2 SMNVEV (reference sequence). The CDR3 covers 13 residues. In nucleotides, the CDR3 is TGTGCCAGCAGTATAGGGGGACGGTTTGGCTACACCTTC. The encoded protein is CASSIGGRFGYTF.

This clone has ten or more counts. The chain carries TRBV6-1 and TRBJ2-1; the D gene is possibly TRBD2 (5 bases). Germline V lookup: CDR1 MNHNS, CDR2 SASEGT. The V gene lost 7 bases and the J gene lost 3 bases, with 16 bases spanning the gap. The CDR3 spans 15 residues. CDR3 sequence (DNA): TGTGCCAGCACATCCGCGGAGGACCTCTACAATGAGCAGTTCTTC. Its protein is CASTSAEDLYNEQFF.

In this sample, this clone turned up many times. This chain connects TRBV28 to TRBJ1-5, with TRBD1 identical over 10 bases. Germline CDR1 reads MDHEN; CDR2 reads SYDVKM. This CDR3 is built from 20 residues. V was clipped by 5 bases and J by 2 bases; unmatched bases: 18. CDR3 sequence reads: CASSPNTGQGSQYGNQPQHF. CDR3 nucleotide sequence: TGTGCCAGCAGTCCCAACACGGGACAGGGGTCCCAATATGGCAATCAGCCCCAGCATTTT.

The table lists this clone with many counts. CDR3 coding DNA: TGTGCCAGCAGCCTTTCGAATAGCGGGGGAGGGTCATCCACAGATACGCAGTATTTT. Translated: CASSLSNSGGGSSTDTQYF. This chain connects TRBV4-2 to TRBJ2-3; TRBD2 matches at 9 bases. CDR3 length equals 19 residues. The V and J ends lost 4 bases and 2 bases, in that order; junction bases with no gene match: 16. Germline V gene lookup returns CDR1 LGHNA and CDR2 YNFKEQ.

This clone was seen at least ten times. V gene TRBV28 combines with J gene TRBJ1-4; D not resolved. Germline CDR1 MDHEN, CDR2 SYDVKM. V lost 2 bases, J lost 4 bases, and 11 bases lay in between. The CDR3 has 15 amino acids. This chain's CDR3 is CASSLGPGYNEKLFF. CDR3 bases: TGTGCCAGCAGTTTAGGACCGGGATATAATGAAAAACTGTTTTTT.

The chain links TRBV6-2 or TRBV6-3 to TRBJ2-3, with D maybe TRBD1 (5 bases). Between the trimmed V and J ends, which lost 6 bases and 2 bases, there was a span of 12 bases. The CDR3 contains 14 residues. Per the germline V gene, CDR1 is MNHEY and CDR2 is SVGEGT. CDR3 sequence: CASRRDRPTDTQYF. The CDR3 coding sequence is TGTGCCAGCAGGCGAGACAGACCCACAGATACGCAGTATTTT.

The chain is built from TRBV19 and TRBJ2-4; 7 bases fit TRBD1. This CDR3 comprises 14 residues. Unmatched junction bases numbered 12, after V lost 10 bases and J lost 6 bases. The germline gives CDR1 LNHDA, CDR2 SQIVND (reference sequence). Written as DNA, the CDR3 is TGTGCCACCTCACTCCCCCGGGACAGAAACATTCAGTACTTC. Translating gives CATSLPRDRNIQYF. The full variable domain, completed using reference TRBV19 and TRBJ2-4, is DGGITQSPKYLFRKEGQNVTLSCEQNLNHDAMYWYRQDPGQGLRLIYYSQIVNDFQKGDIAEGYSVSREKKESFPLTVTSAQKNPTAFYLCATSLPRDRNIQYFGAGTRLSVL.

This clone has ten or more counts. The V and J genes are TRBV11-3 and TRBJ2-3; D is unresolved. CDR1 is SGHNT and CDR2 is YENEEA in the germline V gene. Trimming cost V 1 base and J 7 bases, with 12 bases left between them. This CDR3 region has 14 residues. This chain's CDR3 is CASSLGQAIHTQYF. As DNA, the CDR3 is TGTGCCAGCAGCTTAGGGCAGGCGATTCATACGCAGTATTTT.